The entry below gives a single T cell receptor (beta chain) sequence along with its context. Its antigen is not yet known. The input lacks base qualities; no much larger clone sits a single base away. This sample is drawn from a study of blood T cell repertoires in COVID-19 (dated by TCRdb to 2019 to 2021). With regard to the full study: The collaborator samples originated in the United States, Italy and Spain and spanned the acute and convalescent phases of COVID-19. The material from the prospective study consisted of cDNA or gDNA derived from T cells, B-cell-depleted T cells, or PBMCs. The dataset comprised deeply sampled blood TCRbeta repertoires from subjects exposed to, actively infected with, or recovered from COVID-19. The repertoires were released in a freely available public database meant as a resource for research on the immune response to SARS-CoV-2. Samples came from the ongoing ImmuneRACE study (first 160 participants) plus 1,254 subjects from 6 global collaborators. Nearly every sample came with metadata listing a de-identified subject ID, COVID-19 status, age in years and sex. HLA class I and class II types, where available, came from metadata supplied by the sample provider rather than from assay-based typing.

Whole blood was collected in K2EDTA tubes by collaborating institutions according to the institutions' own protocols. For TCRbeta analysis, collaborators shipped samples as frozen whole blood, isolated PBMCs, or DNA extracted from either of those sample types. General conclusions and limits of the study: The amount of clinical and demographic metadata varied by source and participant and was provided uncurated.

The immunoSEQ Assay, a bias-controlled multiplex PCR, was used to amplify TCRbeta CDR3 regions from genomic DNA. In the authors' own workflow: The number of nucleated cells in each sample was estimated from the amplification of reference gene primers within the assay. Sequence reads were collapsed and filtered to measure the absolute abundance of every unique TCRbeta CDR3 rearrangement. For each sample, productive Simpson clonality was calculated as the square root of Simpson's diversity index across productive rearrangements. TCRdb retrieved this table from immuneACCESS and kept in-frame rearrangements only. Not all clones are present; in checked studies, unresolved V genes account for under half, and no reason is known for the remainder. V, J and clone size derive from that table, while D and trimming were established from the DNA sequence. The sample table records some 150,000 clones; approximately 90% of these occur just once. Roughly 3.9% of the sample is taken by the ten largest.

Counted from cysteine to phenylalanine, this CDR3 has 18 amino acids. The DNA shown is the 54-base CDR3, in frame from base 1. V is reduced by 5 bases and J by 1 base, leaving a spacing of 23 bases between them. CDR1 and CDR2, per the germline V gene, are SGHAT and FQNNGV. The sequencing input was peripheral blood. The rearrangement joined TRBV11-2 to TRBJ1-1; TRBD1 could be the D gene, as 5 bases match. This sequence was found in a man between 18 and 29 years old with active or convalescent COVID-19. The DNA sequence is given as TGTGCCAGCAGCCCATCCTCCGCACCGGGACTCAGGAACACTGAAGCTTTCTTT. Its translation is CASSPSSAPGLRNTEAFF.